The 26 T cell receptor beta chains in this list originate from one sample, sequenced in a study of molecular identifiers for immune sequencing clone quantification. TCRdb reanalysed the PCR reads using MiXCR and keeps one entry per CDR3 protein. The sample consists of a few hundred thousand distinct CDR3 sequences, about a fifth of them appearing once. Sequenced sample: naive CD8+ T cells from blood, with Jurkat cell RNA spiked in. Subset defined: FACS-sorted CD8+CD4-CCR7+CD45RA+ naive T cells. The receptors here all came from a human donor in good health. Some libraries in this study had Jurkat cell RNA spiked in.

This clonotype turned up a few times. CDR3 residues: CASSLGGSGGFPYNEQFF. In nucleotides, the CDR3 is TGTGCCAGCAGCTTAGGTGGGTCGGGAGGATTTCCGTACAATGAGCAGTTCTTC. The rearrangement links TRBV7-3 to TRBJ2-1; TRBD2 matches at 7 bases. J was trimmed by 4 bases and V by 2 bases; bases with no gene match: 14. Germline lookup yields CDR1 SGHTA and CDR2 FQGTGA. The CDR3 extends over 18 amino acids. The complete variable domain, with remaining parts taken from reference TRBV7-3 and TRBJ2-1, reads GAGVSQTPSNKVTEKGKYVELRCDPISGHTALYWYRQSLGQGPEFLIYFQGTGAADDSGLPNDRFFAVRPEGSVSTLKIQRTERGDSAVYLCASSLGGSGGFPYNEQFFGPGTRLTVL.

The chain links TRBV28 to TRBJ2-3, with D perhaps TRBD1 or TRBD2 (5 bases each). The CDR3 has 16 amino acids. The V gene lost 5 bases and the J gene lost 1 base, with 16 bases spanning the gap. Looked up from germline, CDR1 is MDHEN and CDR2 is SYDVKM. Here the CDR3 DNA reads TGTGCCAGCAGTGTTACTAGGGGTGCTGGCACAGATACGCAGTATTTT. Translating it yields CASSVTRGAGTDTQYF.

This clonotype has more than one count but fewer than ten. This sequence joins TRBV4-3 and TRBJ1-3; 8 bases fit TRBD1. Germline CDR1 and CDR2: LGHNA and YSLEER. The CDR3 is 14 residues long. The ends lost 1 base at V and 4 bases at J; junction bases unmatched: 0. CDR3 sequence (DNA): TGCGCCAGCAGCCAAGGGACAGGGGGAAACACCATATATTTT. Its translation: CASSQGTGGNTIYF.

This clonotype was picked up many times. This chain links TRBV2 with TRBJ1-1, with 10 nucleotides matching TRBD1. Germline values: CDR1 SNHLY, CDR2 FYNNEI. This CDR3 is built from 15 residues. Unmatched junction bases numbered 8, after V lost 4 bases and J lost 6 bases. CDR3 bases: TGTGCCAGCAGTGCCTCCGGGACAGGGGTGGCTGAAGCTTTCTTT. Translation: CASSASGTGVAEAFF. Looking up the rest from reference TRBV2 and TRBJ1-1 gives the full variable domain: EPEVTQTPSHQVTQMGQEVILRCVPISNHLYFYWYRQILGQKVEFLVSFYNNEISEKSEIFDDQFSVERPDGSNFTLKIRSTKLEDSAMYFCASSASGTGVAEAFFGQGTRLTVV.

Concerning this clonotype: An end of the junction does not agree with germline; a read error may underlie this. The chain is built from TRBV10-2 and TRBJ2-7; no clear D. The CDR3 length is 14 residues. Germline V lookup: CDR1 WSHSY, CDR2 SAAADI. The CDR3 DNA is TGCGCCAGCAGTGACTCAGACTCCTCCTACAAGCAGTACTTC. Translation: CASSDSDSSYKQYF.

Concerning this clonotype: A much bigger clone sits one base away, suggesting this may be a read error. Likely a read error: the CDR3 ends without its conserved phenylalanine or tryptophan. The chain links TRBV6-2 or TRBV6-3 to TRBJ2-2, with D perhaps matching TRBD1 (5 bases). Trimming took 5 bases from V and 5 from J, leaving 21 bases between them. The length of the CDR3 is 17 residues. Germline lookup yields CDR1 MNHEY and CDR2 SVGEGT. CDR3 sequence (DNA): TGTGCCAGCAGTACCCAGACCCCCCTACCAGGGACCGGGGAGCTGTTTTCT. Protein sequence: CASSTQTPLPGTGELFS.

The chain combines TRBV5-3 with TRBJ1-1; 10 positions agree with TRBD1. TRBV5-3 is designated an ORF whose function remains uncertain. This CDR3 is 18 amino acids long. V lost 8 bases to trimming and J lost 3 bases; unmatched junction nucleotides: 19. The CDR3 bases are TGTGCCAGCAGCCCTCCGGGACAGGGGACGCGAGGGGACACTGAAGCTTTCTTT. Translation: CASSPPGQGTRGDTEAFF.

This clonotype has at least ten counts. The chain combines TRBV3-1 with TRBJ1-5, with D tentatively TRBD1 (5 bases). With 1 base removed from V and 5 bases from J, the gap between germline ends came to 18 bases. CDR1 and CDR2 from the germline V gene are LGHDT and YNNKEL (reference sequence). This CDR3 contains 17 residues. CDR3 protein: CASSQGSFRGLDQPQHF. The DNA for the CDR3 is TGTGCCAGCAGCCAAGGTTCGTTTCGGGGACTGGATCAGCCCCAGCATTTT.

The table lists this clonotype with many counts. The V gene is TRBV7-6, the J gene TRBJ2-6; no firm D call. V gave up 1 base and J gave up 2 bases, with 9 bases separating them. Germline CDR1 is SGHVS and CDR2 is FNYEAQ. The CDR3 covers 16 residues. The CDR3 region has the DNA TGTGCCAGCAGCTTAGTGGATTCTACTGGGGCCAACGTCCTGACTTTC. It specifies CASSLVDSTGANVLTF. Using reference TRBV7-6 and TRBJ2-6 for the parts outside the CDR3, the full variable domain is GAGVSQSPRYKVTKRGQDVALRCDPISGHVSLYWYRQALGQGPEFLTYFNYEAQQDKSGLPNDRFSAERPEGSISTLTIQRTEQRDSAMYRCASSLVDSTGANVLTFGAGSRLTVL.

This clonotype was detected many times. The V gene is TRBV29-1, the J gene TRBJ2-2, with unresolved D. CDR3 length equals 13 residues. CDR1 and CDR2 (germline): SQVTM, ANQGSEA. V was shortened by 4 bases and J by 3 bases, with 9 bases between the two germline ends. The CDR3 is CSVVKVDTGELFF. CDR3 sequence (DNA): TGCAGCGTTGTTAAGGTCGACACCGGGGAGCTGTTTTTT.

V gene TRBV27 combines with J gene TRBJ1-5, with TRBD1 identical over 8 bases. Trimming removed 5 bases from V and 7 bases from J; junction bases left unmatched: 10. Germline V gene lookup returns CDR1 MNHEY and CDR2 SMNVEV (reference sequence). This CDR3 is 15 amino acids long. The CDR3 nucleotides are TGTGCCAGCAGTACCCCACAGGGGGAGGGCCAGCCCCAGCATTTT. This translates into CASSTPQGEGQPQHF.

This clonotype was found many times. The rearrangement joins TRBV7-2 to TRBJ2-3; 9 bases align to TRBD2. Trimming removed 5 bases from V and 6 bases from J; junction bases left unmatched: 9. The V gene's germline CDR1 is SGHTA and CDR2 FQGNSA. The CDR3 has 15 amino acids. CDR3 coding DNA: TGTGCCAGCAGCATTAGGGGACTAGCATCCGATACGCAGTATTTT. Its translation: CASSIRGLASDTQYF.

This clonotype was counted at least ten times. V usage is TRBV9 and J usage is TRBJ2-3; 10 nucleotides agree with TRBD2. V lost 0 bases, J lost 0 bases, and 10 bases stayed unmatched. In germline, CDR1 is SGDLS, CDR2 YYNGEE. The CDR3 loop spans 19 amino acids. The CDR3 loop is CASSVVALAGHSSTDTQYF. DNA for the CDR3: TGTGCCAGCAGCGTAGTAGCACTAGCGGGGCACTCCAGCACAGATACGCAGTATTTT.

The rearrangement uses TRBV11-2 and TRBJ2-1; no firm D call. V gave up 5 bases and J gave up 10 bases, with 12 bases separating them. The CDR3 is made up of 12 amino acids. CDR1 and CDR2 from the germline V gene are SGHAT and FQNNGV. The CDR3 region is CASSGINVEQFF. For the CDR3, the DNA is TGTGCCAGCAGCGGTATAAATGTCGAGCAGTTCTTC.

The CDR3 sequence: CASSQGRQGPHTGELFF. CDR3 bases: TGTGCCAGCAGCCAAGGGAGGCAGGGGCCGCACACCGGGGAGCTGTTTTTT. The rearrangement links TRBV3-1 to TRBJ2-2; TRBD1 is a possible D gene (6 bases). The CDR3 is made up of 17 amino acids. Trimming left V 1 base short and J 3 bases short, with 15 bases between. The germline CDR1 and CDR2 sequences are LGHDT and YNNKEL (reference sequence).

As for this clonotype: The junction departs from the called germline gene at one end, perhaps through a read error. The chain links TRBV7-9 to TRBJ1-5, with D possibly being TRBD1 (6 bases). This CDR3 is 14 amino acids long. In germline, CDR1 is SEHNR, CDR2 FQNEAQ (reference sequence). The CDR3 reads CTSSFGQSNQPQHF. The CDR3, as DNA: TGTACCAGCAGCTTCGGACAGAGCAATCAGCCCCAGCATTTT.

The V gene is TRBV20-1, the J gene TRBJ2-3; no clear D gene. Germline values: CDR1 DFQATT, CDR2 SNEGSKA (reference sequence). The CDR3 runs to 11 residues. CDR3 protein: CSRPSTDTQYF. As DNA, the CDR3 is TGCAGCCGGCCTAGCACAGATACGCAGTATTTT.

On this clonotype: Since no conserved phenylalanine or tryptophan closes the CDR3, a read error is the likely cause. The rearrangement joins TRBV4-3 to TRBJ2-7; no definite D call. The CDR3 consists of 13 residues. Germline values: CDR1 LGHNA, CDR2 YSLEER. Trimming stripped 0 bases from V and 3 bases from J, with 6 bases between. The CDR3 here is CASSQDYGYEQYL. The CDR3 DNA sequence: TGCGCCAGCAGCCAAGATTACGGCTACGAGCAGTACCTC.

The chain has TRBV7-9 and TRBJ1-6, with D maybe TRBD1 (6 bases). CDR3 size: 16 residues. Germline V CDR1 and CDR2: SEHNR, FQNEAQ (reference sequence). Trimming stripped 0 bases from V and 5 bases from J, with 11 bases between. CDR3 region: CASSLAAQGDNSPLHF. The CDR3 DNA is TGTGCCAGCAGCTTAGCGGCACAGGGTGATAATTCACCCCTCCACTTT. Full variable domain (missing parts from reference TRBV7-9 and TRBJ1-6): DTGVSQNPRHKITKRGQNVTFRCDPISEHNRLYWYRQTLGQGPEFLTYFQNEAQLEKSRLLSDRFSAERPKGSFSTLEIQRTEQGDSAMYLCASSLAAQGDNSPLHFGNGTRLTVT.

Worth noting for this clonotype: This may stem from a read error, because a much larger clone lies one nucleotide away. The chain is built from TRBV19 and TRBJ2-1; D gene uncertain. This CDR3 contains 15 residues. CDR1 is LNHDA, CDR2 SQIVND, per germline (reference sequence). Trimming shortened V by 3 bases and J by 1 base, and 10 bases separated the two germline ends. The CDR3 sequence: CASSMMGRSYNEQFF. CDR3 nucleotides: TGTGCCAGTAGTATGATGGGCAGGTCCTACAATGAGCAGTTCTTC.

This clonotype was seen repeatedly, ten times or more. The V and J genes are TRBV4-3 and TRBJ1-6; D not resolved. The CDR3 consists of 16 residues. Looked up from germline, CDR1 is LGHNA and CDR2 is YSLEER. The V and J ends lost 0 bases and 7 bases respectively, with 13 bases between them. The CDR3 spells CASSQDRYPANSPLHF. The CDR3 nucleotides read TGCGCCAGCAGCCAAGATAGATACCCAGCAAATTCACCCCTCCACTTT.

In this sample, this clonotype turned up a few times. V is TRBV13 and J is TRBJ2-2; TRBD1 aligns across 9 bases. The CDR3 has 15 residues. Germline CDR1 reads PRHDT; CDR2 reads FYEKMQ (reference sequence). The J segment lost 5 bases and the V segment lost 5 bases, leaving 6 bases of the junction unmatched. The CDR3: CASSQDRGLTGELFF. CDR3 DNA sequence: TGTGCCAGCAGCCAGGACAGGGGACTGACCGGGGAGCTGTTTTTT.

DNA for the CDR3: TGTGCCAGCGGCCCCGCTAGCGGGGTGTCCTACAATGAGCAGTTCTTC. Translated: CASGPASGVSYNEQFF. This chain connects TRBV7-9 to TRBJ2-1, with 9 bases lining up with TRBD2. This CDR3 region has 16 residues. The trim removed 8 bases at V and 1 base at J, leaving 9 bases unmatched. Germline values: CDR1 SEHNR, CDR2 FQNEAQ (reference sequence).

This clonotype was found many times. The chain links TRBV27 to TRBJ2-2; weak D call: TRBD1 (5 bases). The germline gives CDR1 MNHEY, CDR2 SMNVEV (reference sequence). V shed 5 bases and J shed 3 bases, with 10 bases lying between them. This CDR3 spans 14 amino acids. This CDR3 is CASSIDSYTGELFF. The CDR3 DNA is TGTGCCAGCAGTATCGACAGCTACACCGGGGAGCTGTTTTTT.

This clonotype was seen many times. V and J are TRBV12-3 or TRBV12-4 and TRBJ2-3, with 10 bases fitting TRBD2. The CDR3 loop spans 19 amino acids. The V and J ends lost 4 bases and 0 bases, in that order; junction bases with no gene match: 13. CDR3 sequence: CASSSPTSGFSASTDTQYF. The CDR3 coding sequence is TGTGCCAGCAGTTCGCCGACTAGCGGGTTCTCAGCTAGCACAGATACGCAGTATTTT.

This clonotype was observed a few times. This may stem from a read error, because a much larger clone lies one nucleotide away. The chain uses TRBV15 and TRBJ2-1, with TRBD2 matching over 8 bases. With V trimmed by 7 bases and J by 14 bases, 16 bases remained unmatched. Germline V gene lookup returns CDR1 LNHNV and CDR2 YYDKDF (reference sequence). The CDR3 is 14 residues long. The CDR3 protein is CATKGGYDGRAEFF. Written as DNA, the CDR3 is TGTGCCACCAAAGGAGGCTATGACGGGAGGGCCGAGTTCTTC.